One T cell receptor (beta chain) is described in this entry. The data originate from a study of technical replicates of blood from a few donors. CDR1 and CDR2 (germline): SEHNR, FQNEAQ (reference sequence). This CDR3 has 13 amino acids. V was clipped by 1 base and J by 7 bases, with 10 bases between them. The repertoire was sequenced with immunoSEQ multiplex PCR; TCRdb's copy has only in-frame clones and lacks some. The sample has under 75,000 clones; more than 85% are singletons. This chain uses TRBV7-9 with TRBJ1-2; no reliable D call. This receptor was obtained from a human donor in good health. Some clones in this sample may be carry-over from other donors' samples. The sequencing sample was made of PBMCs. The CDR3 DNA follows: TGTGCCAGCAGCTTAGGTACCCCGAGTGGCTACACCTTC. This encodes CASSLGTPSGYTF. The full variable domain, its missing parts supplied by reference TRBV7-9 and TRBJ1-2, is DTGVSQNPRHKITKRGQNVTFRCDPISEHNRLYWYRQTLGQGPEFLTYFQNEAQLEKSRLLSDRFSAERPKGSFSTLEIQRTEQGDSAMYLCASSLGTPSGYTFGSGTRLTVV.